This T cell receptor beta chain originates from a study of shared clonotypes between healthy human individuals. Only CD45RO-negative cells positively selected for CCR7 counted as naive CD8 cells, so terminally differentiated effector memory CD45RA+ cells were excluded. The data were produced by immunoSEQ multiplex PCR, yet TCRdb's version contains in-frame clones alone and is incomplete. The table has 500,000 to 700,000 clones, 85% to 95% seen once. This clonotype originated in a woman aged 30 to 39 in good health. The source material was naive CD8+ T cells sorted from blood.

CDR3 in DNA: TGTGCCAGCAGTTGGACTAGCGGGATTGATGAGCAGTTCTTC. Its protein product is CASSWTSGIDEQFF. V gene TRBV27 combines with J gene TRBJ2-1, with TRBD2 matching over 12 bases. There are 14 residues in the CDR3. Germline loops: CDR1 MNHEY, CDR2 SMNVEV (reference sequence). The V segment lost 4 bases and the J segment 8 bases; nucleotides outside the gene matches: 3.